This entry concerns a single T cell receptor (beta chain). As yet, its antigen is unknown. This entry belongs to a study of regulatory T cells in long-lasting Graves disease. Study conclusions and caveats: New patients shared fewer public clonotypes (over 900) than persistent patients did (approximately 3,000).

This sample's time point: persistent/refractory GD, antithyroid drugs over 5 years with positive TRAb. RNA from PBMCs was the source of the TCR library. A volume of about 9.9 milliliters of peripheral blood was collected in EDTA tubes. In building TCR beta libraries, iRepertoire HTBI primers were used together with Arm-PCR of CDR3 regions. TCRdb used MiXCR to reprocess the multiplex PCR reads, holding one entry per CDR3 protein. The repertoire includes about 460,000 distinct CDR3 sequences, less than 25% of them detected once, and around 13% sits in the top ten. V lost 4 bases, J lost 7 bases, and 7 bases stayed unmatched. In germline, CDR1 is KGHSH, CDR2 LQKENI. The CDR3 has 16 amino acids.

The specimen was peripheral blood mononuclear cells (PBMCs), collected when the disease was refractory, from a patient treated with antithyroid drugs. The receptor was isolated from a female donor with Graves disease. The chain uses TRBV18 and TRBJ1-6; the match to TRBD1 covers 10 bases. CDR3 region: CASSRPGQGRNSPLHF. The CDR3 DNA sequence: TGTGCCAGCTCACGGCCGGGACAGGGGAGGAATTCACCCCTCCACTTT.